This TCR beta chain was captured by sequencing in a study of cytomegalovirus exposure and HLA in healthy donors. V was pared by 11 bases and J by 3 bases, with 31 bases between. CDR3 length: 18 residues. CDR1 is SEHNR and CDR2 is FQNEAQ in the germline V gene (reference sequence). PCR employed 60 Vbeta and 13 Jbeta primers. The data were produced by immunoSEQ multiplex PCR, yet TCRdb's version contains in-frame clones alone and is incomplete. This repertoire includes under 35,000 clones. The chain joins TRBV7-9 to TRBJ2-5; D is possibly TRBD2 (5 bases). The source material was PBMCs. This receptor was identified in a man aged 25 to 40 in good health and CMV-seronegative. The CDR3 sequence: CAPSSASTGKTLKETQYF. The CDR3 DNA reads TGTGCCCCCAGCTCGGCGTCAACGGGAAAGACACTGAAAGAGACCCAGTACTTC.